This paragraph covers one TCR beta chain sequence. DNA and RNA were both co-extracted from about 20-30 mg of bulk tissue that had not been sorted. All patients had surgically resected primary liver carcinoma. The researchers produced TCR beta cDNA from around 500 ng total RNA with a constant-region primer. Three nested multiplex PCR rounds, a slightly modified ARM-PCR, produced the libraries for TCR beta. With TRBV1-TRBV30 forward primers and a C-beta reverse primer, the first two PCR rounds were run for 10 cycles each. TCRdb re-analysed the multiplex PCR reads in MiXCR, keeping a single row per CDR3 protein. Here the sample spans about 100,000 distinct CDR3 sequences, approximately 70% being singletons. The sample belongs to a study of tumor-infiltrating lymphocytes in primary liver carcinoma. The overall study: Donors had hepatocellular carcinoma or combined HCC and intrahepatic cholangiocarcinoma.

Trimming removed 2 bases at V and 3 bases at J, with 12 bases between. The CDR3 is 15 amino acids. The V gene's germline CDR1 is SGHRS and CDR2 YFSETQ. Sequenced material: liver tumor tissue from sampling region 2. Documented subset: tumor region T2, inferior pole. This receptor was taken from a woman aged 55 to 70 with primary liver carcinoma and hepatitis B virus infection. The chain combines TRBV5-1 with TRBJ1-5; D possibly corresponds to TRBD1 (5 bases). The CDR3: CASSLGGVINQPQHF. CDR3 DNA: TGCGCCAGCAGCTTAGGAGGGGTGATCAATCAGCCCCAGCATTTT.